This TCR beta chain was documented in a study of CD8+ T cells in alopecia areata. Study summary: Scoring of treated patients' severity used the percentage of affected scalp area.

Trimming removed 5 bases at V and 2 bases at J, with 3 bases between. This CDR3 is built from 12 residues. Germline CDR1 SNHLY, CDR2 FYNNEI. This sample's treatment: oral pan-JAK inhibitor, 5-10 mg twice daily. Researchers took lesional scalp punch biopsies and peripheral blood from people who were alopecia areata patients. Extraction and reverse transcription of RNA yielded cDNA as the sequencing template. Here immunoSEQ multiplex PCR was the method, and the copy in TCRdb shows in-frame clones only, minus some. Of about 160,000 clones listed, roughly 65% are singletons. Material: CD4+ T cells sorted from blood, obtained at week 4, from a patient treated with tofacitinib. This receptor was identified in a human donor with alopecia areata. This rearrangement joins TRBV2 to TRBJ2-2, with unresolved D. CDR3: CASSLNTGELFF. DNA of the CDR3: TGTGCCAGCAGTCTAAACACCGGGGAGCTGTTTTTT.